The 14 T cell receptor beta chains below come from one sample, sequenced in a study of blood T cell repertoires in COVID-19. Here immunoSEQ multiplex PCR was the method, and the copy in TCRdb shows in-frame clones only, minus some. The sample records roughly 200,000 clones, around 80% being singletons. Sequencing input: peripheral blood. These receptors were taken from a man aged 50-59 years who had recovered from COVID-19.

The V gene is TRBV6-6, the J gene TRBJ1-2; TRBD1 might be the D (6 bases). Germline lookup yields CDR1 MNHNY and CDR2 SVGAGI (reference sequence). V lost 6 bases and J lost 8, with 16 bases in between. CDR3 length: 13 amino acids. The chain's CDR3 is CASSPGVTDGYTF. CDR3 DNA sequence: TGTGCCAGCAGCCCAGGGGTGACAGACGGCTACACCTTC.

The chain links TRBV7-3 to TRBJ2-3, with 12 bases that match TRBD2. Germline V CDR1 and CDR2: SGHTA, FQGTGA. This CDR3 is 16 amino acids long. V gave up 5 bases and J gave up 3 bases; unmatched junction bases: 6. CDR3 amino acids: CASSQGLAGETDTQYF. CDR3 nucleotides: TGTGCCAGCAGCCAGGGACTAGCGGGCGAGACAGATACGCAGTATTTT.

V usage is TRBV29-1 and J usage is TRBJ2-7; 8 bases align to TRBD2. The CDR3 covers 15 residues. With V trimmed by 6 bases and J by 3 bases, 13 bases remained unmatched. CDR1 is SQVTM, CDR2 ANQGSEA, per germline. The CDR3 DNA follows: TGCAGCGTGGGGAGCGGGGGCATGACAGACTACGAGCAGTACTTC. Amino acids: CSVGSGGMTDYEQYF.

The chain combines TRBV29-1 with TRBJ2-7; D is unresolved. The V and J ends lost 6 bases and 7 bases respectively, with 16 bases between them. Germline V gene sequence: CDR1 SQVTM, CDR2 ANQGSEA. The CDR3 spans 12 residues. CDR3 DNA sequence: TGCAGCGTCCGGTCCCAGGCGCAGGAGCAGTACTTC. Protein sequence: CSVRSQAQEQYF.

V is TRBV19 and J is TRBJ2-1, with 12 bases lining up with TRBD2. The V gene end was trimmed by 6 bases and the J gene end by 12 bases; junction bases not matched to a gene: 15. This CDR3 spans 16 amino acids. CDR1 and CDR2 (germline): LNHDA, SQIVND (reference sequence). CDR3 DNA sequence: TGTGCCAGTAGGGGACAGGGTTCTAGCGGGAGGGTACGGCAGTTCTTC. Encoded protein: CASRGQGSSGRVRQFF.

V is TRBV7-9 and J is TRBJ2-7, with 8 bases fitting TRBD2. The CDR3 is 16 amino acids. J gave up 2 bases and V 2 bases, and 8 bases lay outside the gene matches. Germline V gene lookup returns CDR1 SEHNR and CDR2 FQNEAQ (reference sequence). The chain's CDR3 is CASSLTSGGRTYEQYF. The CDR3 nucleotides read TGTGCCAGCAGCTTAACTAGCGGCGGTCGGACCTACGAGCAGTACTTC.

The rearrangement links TRBV9 to TRBJ2-1; 9 bases match TRBD2. The CDR3 has 13 amino acids. CDR1 and CDR2 (germline): SGDLS, YYNGEE. Losses at the gene ends were 2 bases for V and 10 bases for J; bases not matched to a gene: 4. CDR3 DNA sequence: TGTGCCAGCAGCGTGGTCGGGACTAGCGAGCAGTTCTTC. Residues: CASSVVGTSEQFF.

Only one count was recorded for this clone. This sequence joins TRBV30 and TRBJ2-2, with a tentative D call TRBD2 (6 bases). V dropped 4 bases and J dropped 4 bases, with 10 bases sitting between them. CDR1 GTSNPN and CDR2 SVGIG come from the germline V gene (reference sequence). This CDR3 is built from 13 residues. The CDR3 DNA reads as TGTGCCTGGACTAGGGAGGTCACCGGGGAGCTGTTTTTT. Translated: CAWTREVTGELFF.

The rearrangement joins TRBV7-7 to TRBJ2-3, with 9 bases identical to TRBD2. Trimming removed 5 bases from V and 0 bases from J; junction bases left unmatched: 6. Per the germline V gene, CDR1 is SSHAT and CDR2 is FNYEAQ (reference sequence). There are 16 residues in the CDR3. The CDR3 DNA reads TGTGCCAGCAGCCCCGCGGGGGGGGCAAGCACAGATACGCAGTATTTT. Its protein product is CASSPAGGASTDTQYF.

The chain recombines TRBV5-8 with TRBJ2-7; weak D call: TRBD1 (6 bases). The CDR3 totals 16 residues. The V end was cut by 7 bases, the J end by 0 bases, with 20 bases between. Germline assignment: CDR1 SGHTS and CDR2 YDEGEE. CDR3 loop: CASQGSWTEISYEQYF. The CDR3 nucleotides are TGTGCCAGCCAAGGCTCATGGACAGAAATCTCCTACGAGCAGTACTTC.

This sequence joins TRBV6-1 and TRBJ1-1, with TRBD1 matching over 12 bases. V was pared by 2 bases and J by 2 bases, with 9 bases of the junction left unmatched. The CDR3 length is 18 residues. Germline loops: CDR1 MNHNS, CDR2 SASEGT. The CDR3 is CASSEFPGTGGRNTEAFF. The CDR3 region has the DNA TGTGCCAGCAGTGAATTCCCCGGGACAGGGGGCCGTAACACTGAAGCTTTCTTT.

V gene TRBV7-2 combines with J gene TRBJ2-7, with TRBD1 identical over 8 bases. CDR3 length: 15 amino acids. V lost 6 bases, J lost 2 bases, and 9 bases stayed unmatched. CDR1 is SGHTA and CDR2 is FQGNSA in the germline V gene. CDR3 bases: TGTGCCAGCAGGCAGAACCGGGACAGGACCTACGAGCAGTACTTC. It translates to CASRQNRDRTYEQYF.

This chain links TRBV3-1 (or the pseudogene TRBV3-2) with TRBJ2-1; 7 nucleotides line up with TRBD2. Unmatched junction bases numbered 6, after V lost 4 bases and J lost 0 bases. CDR1 and CDR2 (germline): LGHDT, YNNKEL (reference sequence). The CDR3 spans 16 residues. The CDR3 nucleotides are TGTGCCAGCAGCCCAGCAGCGGGGAGCTCCTACAATGAGCAGTTCTTC. Translated: CASSPAAGSSYNEQFF.

This chain connects TRBV2 to TRBJ2-2; 7 positions match TRBD1. There are 19 residues in the CDR3. V gave up 4 bases and J gave up 0 bases; unmatched junction bases: 14. Germline V lookup: CDR1 SNHLY, CDR2 FYNNEI. The CDR3 here is CASSGRGTDVFANTGELFF. The CDR3 bases are TGTGCCAGCAGTGGAAGGGGGACAGATGTGTTCGCGAACACCGGGGAGCTGTTTTTT.